A single sample gave rise to the 21 T cell receptor beta chains below, sequenced in a study of cytomegalovirus exposure and HLA in healthy donors. Amplification used 60 Vbeta primers and 13 Jbeta primers. Clones were read by immunoSEQ multiplex PCR, and TCRdb kept only the in-frame ones, dropping some. The repertoire holds about 110,000 clones, with over 60% as singletons. The sequenced sample was PBMCs. Receptor source: a woman under 40 in good health and CMV-seronegative.

The chain joins TRBV6-6 to TRBJ1-1; D gene uncertain. This CDR3 is 11 amino acids long. The germline gives CDR1 MNHNY, CDR2 SVGAGI (reference sequence). V lost 6 bases, J lost 6 bases, and 8 bases lay in between. The CDR3 DNA reads TGTGCCAGCAGCCTATCCGCTGAAGCTTTCTTT. The encoded protein is CASSLSAEAFF.

This rearrangement joins TRBV28 to TRBJ2-7; 8 bases line up with TRBD1. CDR3 length: 14 amino acids. Per germline, CDR1 MDHEN and CDR2 SYDVKM. V was pared by 6 bases and J by 7 bases, with 11 bases of the junction left unmatched. CDR3 bases: TGTGCCAGCAGGATGACAGGGGAAAGCTGGGAGCAGTACTTC. Its translation is CASRMTGESWEQYF.

The chain joins TRBV28 to TRBJ2-4; 8 bases map to TRBD1. V trimming: 5 bases; J trimming: 3 bases; junction bases outside the gene matches: 3. The germline gives CDR1 MDHEN, CDR2 SYDVKM. The CDR3 runs 14 residues. The CDR3: CASSPGGVKNIQYF. For the CDR3, the DNA is TGTGCCAGCAGTCCAGGGGGCGTCAAAAACATTCAGTACTTC.

This clone appeared a single time. The chain links TRBV29-1 to TRBJ2-2; 8 nucleotides line up with TRBD1. The CDR3 sequence is 15 residues long. Germline V gives CDR1 SQVTM, CDR2 ANQGSEA. J lost 2 bases, V lost 1 base, and 3 bases had no gene match. The DNA of the CDR3 is TGCAGCGTTGAAGGCGGGACAGGTAACACCGGGGAGCTGTTTTTT. It is translated as CSVEGGTGNTGELFF.

The chain's CDR3 is CASSEVLQGGHNNQPQHF. CDR3 in DNA: TGTGCCAGCAGTGAGGTCTTACAGGGTGGGCATAACAATCAGCCCCAGCATTTT. The V gene is TRBV6-1, the J gene TRBJ1-5; weak D call: TRBD1 (6 bases). The CDR3 length is 18 residues. The V end was cut by 3 bases, the J end by 3 bases, with 21 bases between. CDR1 and CDR2 from the germline V gene are MNHNS and SASEGT.

The chain uses TRBV4-1 and TRBJ2-2; 9 nucleotides line up with TRBD1. Trimming took 2 bases from V and 7 from J; bases not matched to a gene: 8. In germline, CDR1 is MGHRA, CDR2 YSYEKL. This CDR3 region has 16 residues. The chain's CDR3 is CASSQPGTGKYGELFF. The CDR3 DNA follows: TGCGCCAGCAGCCAACCGGGGACAGGGAAATACGGGGAGCTGTTTTTT.

The chain links TRBV7-3 to TRBJ1-1; D ambiguous. V was shortened by 5 bases and J by 0 bases, with 10 bases between the two germline ends. In germline, CDR1 is SGHTA, CDR2 FQGTGA. The CDR3 totals 14 residues. The DNA of the CDR3 is TGTGCCAGCAGCCTCAGCGGTCTGAACACTGAAGCTTTCTTT. This gives the protein CASSLSGLNTEAFF.

The CDR3 here is CASSFNQGSYEQYF. The CDR3 DNA is TGTGCCAGCAGCTTTAACCAGGGATCCTACGAGCAGTACTTC. V gene TRBV7-8 combines with J gene TRBJ2-7; D is perhaps TRBD1 (5 bases). The CDR3 contains 14 residues. V gave up 3 bases and J gave up 1 base, with 10 bases separating them. Germline CDR1 reads SGHVS; CDR2 reads FQNEAQ.

The chain has TRBV9 and TRBJ1-4; no clear D gene. Trimming stripped 4 bases from V and 4 bases from J, with 14 bases between. The CDR3 contains 15 residues. Germline V CDR1 and CDR2: SGDLS, YYNGEE. CDR3 DNA sequence: TGTGCCAGCAGCCCTCGGAAGGGAGTTAATGAAAAACTGTTTTTT. This translates into CASSPRKGVNEKLFF.

This chain links TRBV28 with TRBJ2-1; D is possibly TRBD2 (5 bases). In germline, CDR1 is MDHEN, CDR2 SYDVKM. V was trimmed by 6 bases and J by 1 base, leaving 16 bases between them. This CDR3 has 16 amino acids. This chain's CDR3 is CASRGGLDASYNEQFF. The CDR3 DNA is TGTGCCAGCAGGGGTGGACTCGACGCTTCCTACAATGAGCAGTTCTTC.

This sequence joins TRBV5-1 and TRBJ2-3, with TRBD1 identical over 8 bases. Germline loops: CDR1 SGHRS, CDR2 YFSETQ. Losses at the gene ends were 4 bases for V and 5 bases for J; bases not matched to a gene: 9. The CDR3 has 15 residues. The CDR3 DNA follows: TGCGCCAGCAGCCCCGGGACAGGAAGACTAGATACGCAGTATTTT. Translation gives CASSPGTGRLDTQYF.

The chain uses TRBV7-2 and TRBJ1-4, with a weak D call TRBD1 (5 bases). Germline assignment: CDR1 SGHTA and CDR2 FQGNSA. Trimming removed 4 bases from V and 7 bases from J, with 10 bases in between. CDR3 size: 13 residues. Written as DNA, the CDR3 is TGTGCCAGCAGCTGGGACTCTGGTGAAAAACTGTTTTTT. It yields the protein CASSWDSGEKLFF.

This rearrangement joins TRBV28 to TRBJ1-2; D may be TRBD1 (5 bases). There are 13 residues in the CDR3. With 2 bases removed from V and 3 bases from J, the gap between germline ends came to 7 bases. Germline V gene lookup returns CDR1 MDHEN and CDR2 SYDVKM. The CDR3: CASSLVGDYGYTF. CDR3 sequence (DNA): TGTGCCAGCAGTTTAGTAGGGGACTATGGCTACACCTTC.

The chain combines TRBV16 with TRBJ2-7; TRBD1 agrees at 11 bases. Germline V gene lookup returns CDR1 KGHSY and CDR2 FQNENV. The CDR3 is 14 amino acids. Germline trimming cut 5 bases from V and 7 bases from J; bases unmatched to any gene: 7. The CDR3 loop is CASSTGQGVWEQYF. The DNA for the CDR3 is TGTGCCAGCAGCACGGGACAGGGGGTGTGGGAGCAGTACTTC. Together with reference TRBV16 and TRBJ2-7, the CDR3 gives the full variable domain: GEEVAQTPKHLVRGEGQKAKLYCAPIKGHSYVFWYQQVLKNEFKFLISFQNENVFDETGMPKERFSAKCLPNSPCSLEIQATKLEDSAVYFCASSTGQGVWEQYFGPGTRLTVT.

The J gene is TRBJ2-1, the V gene TRBV5-6, with 7 bases matching TRBD1. Losses at the gene ends were 1 base for V and 3 bases for J; bases not matched to a gene: 1. CDR1 and CDR2 (germline): SGHDT, YYEEEE. The length of the CDR3 is 14 residues. The CDR3 reads CASSLPGGYNEQFF. The CDR3 DNA reads as TGTGCCAGCAGCTTGCCAGGGGGCTACAATGAGCAGTTCTTC.

V usage is TRBV7-9 and J usage is TRBJ2-2, with D possibly matching TRBD1 (6 bases). Germline values: CDR1 SEHNR, CDR2 FQNEAQ (reference sequence). CDR3 length: 15 amino acids. V shed 5 bases and J shed 0 bases, with 10 bases lying between them. CDR3 sequence reads: CASSPDRPNTGELFF. In DNA, the CDR3 is TGTGCCAGCAGCCCGGACAGACCGAACACCGGGGAGCTGTTTTTT.

This chain links TRBV19 with TRBJ1-1; D is undetermined. Trimming removed 3 bases from V and 2 bases from J, with 7 bases in between. The CDR3 is made up of 13 amino acids. Germline loops: CDR1 LNHDA, CDR2 SQIVND (reference sequence). The CDR3: CASSMIGNTEAFF. The DNA of the CDR3 is TGTGCCAGTAGTATGATCGGTAACACTGAAGCTTTCTTT. The variable domain in full, completed from reference TRBV19 and TRBJ1-1, reads DGGITQSPKYLFRKEGQNVTLSCEQNLNHDAMYWYRQDPGQGLRLIYYSQIVNDFQKGDIAEGYSVSREKKESFPLTVTSAQKNPTAFYLCASSMIGNTEAFFGQGTRLTVV.

J is TRBJ1-5 and V is TRBV28; 7 positions match TRBD1. In germline, CDR1 is MDHEN, CDR2 SYDVKM. The CDR3 consists of 15 residues. V gave up 8 bases and J gave up 2 bases; unmatched junction bases: 9. In nucleotides, the CDR3 is TGTGCCAGCGGAGCGACAGGGTGGGGCAATCAGCCCCAGCATTTT. Protein product: CASGATGWGNQPQHF.

This clone was recorded once. This rearrangement joins TRBV9 to TRBJ1-1, with 7 bases that match TRBD1. The CDR3 consists of 15 residues. V dropped 1 base and J dropped 1; count of bases not matched to a gene: 4. Germline V gene lookup returns CDR1 SGDLS and CDR2 YYNGEE. The CDR3 here is CASSVRGGSNTEAFF. The CDR3 DNA is TGTGCCAGCAGCGTAAGAGGGGGCTCGAACACTGAAGCTTTCTTT.

This chain links TRBV2 with TRBJ2-7; 7 nucleotides line up with TRBD1. Per the germline V gene, CDR1 is SNHLY and CDR2 is FYNNEI. V was pared by 4 bases and J by 5 bases, with 5 bases of the junction left unmatched. The CDR3 spans 13 residues. CDR3 protein: CASSARQGNEQYF. CDR3 nucleotide sequence: TGTGCCAGCAGTGCGAGACAGGGAAACGAGCAGTACTTC.

The chain joins TRBV28 to TRBJ1-5; perhaps TRBD1 as D (6 bases). Trimming shortened V by 5 bases and J by 0 bases, and 11 bases separated the two germline ends. The CDR3 totals 15 residues. Per germline, CDR1 MDHEN and CDR2 SYDVKM. For the CDR3, the DNA is TGTGCCAGCAGTCCGACAGGCCCTAGCAATCAGCCCCAGCATTTT. This sequence encodes CASSPTGPSNQPQHF. Drawing the rest from reference TRBV28 and TRBJ1-5, the complete variable domain is DVKVTQSSRYLVKRTGEKVFLECVQDMDHENMFWYRQDPGLGLRLIYFSYDVKMKEKGDIPEGYSVSREKKERFSLILESASTNQTSMYLCASSPTGPSNQPQHFGDGTRLSIL.